This T cell receptor (beta chain) was profiled in a study of T cells in Graves' hyperthyroidism and ophthalmopathy. Study-wide findings and caveats: Patients with ophthalmopathy were separated from those with stable hyperthyroidism by a 13 V-J model. Most expanded thyroid clonotypes above 0.001 recurred in blood.

Exclusion of patients followed from uncontrolled infection, other autoimmune disease, pregnancy or lactation. Approximately 10 ml of fresh peripheral blood supplied the PBMCs. TCR beta CDR3 regions were amplified from RNA transcripts. During a first-round RT-PCR of the TCR CDR3, the HTBI primer set was used. TCRdb redid the calling of the multiplex PCR reads with MiXCR, one entry per CDR3 protein. The sample includes a few hundred thousand distinct CDR3 sequences, around 23% seen only once; the top ten take around half. This clonotype came up many times. The antigen is undetermined. The CDR3 consists of 11 residues. In germline, CDR1 is GTSNPN, CDR2 SVGIG (reference sequence). The V gene lost 3 bases and the J gene lost 4 bases, with 6 bases spanning the gap.

The sequencing sample was made of blood. This sequence originates from a woman in her 50s with Graves' hyperthyroidism. The rearrangement uses TRBV30 and TRBJ1-1; D is uncertain. The CDR3: CAWRPSTEAFF. The CDR3 DNA reads as TGTGCCTGGAGACCTAGCACTGAAGCTTTCTTT.